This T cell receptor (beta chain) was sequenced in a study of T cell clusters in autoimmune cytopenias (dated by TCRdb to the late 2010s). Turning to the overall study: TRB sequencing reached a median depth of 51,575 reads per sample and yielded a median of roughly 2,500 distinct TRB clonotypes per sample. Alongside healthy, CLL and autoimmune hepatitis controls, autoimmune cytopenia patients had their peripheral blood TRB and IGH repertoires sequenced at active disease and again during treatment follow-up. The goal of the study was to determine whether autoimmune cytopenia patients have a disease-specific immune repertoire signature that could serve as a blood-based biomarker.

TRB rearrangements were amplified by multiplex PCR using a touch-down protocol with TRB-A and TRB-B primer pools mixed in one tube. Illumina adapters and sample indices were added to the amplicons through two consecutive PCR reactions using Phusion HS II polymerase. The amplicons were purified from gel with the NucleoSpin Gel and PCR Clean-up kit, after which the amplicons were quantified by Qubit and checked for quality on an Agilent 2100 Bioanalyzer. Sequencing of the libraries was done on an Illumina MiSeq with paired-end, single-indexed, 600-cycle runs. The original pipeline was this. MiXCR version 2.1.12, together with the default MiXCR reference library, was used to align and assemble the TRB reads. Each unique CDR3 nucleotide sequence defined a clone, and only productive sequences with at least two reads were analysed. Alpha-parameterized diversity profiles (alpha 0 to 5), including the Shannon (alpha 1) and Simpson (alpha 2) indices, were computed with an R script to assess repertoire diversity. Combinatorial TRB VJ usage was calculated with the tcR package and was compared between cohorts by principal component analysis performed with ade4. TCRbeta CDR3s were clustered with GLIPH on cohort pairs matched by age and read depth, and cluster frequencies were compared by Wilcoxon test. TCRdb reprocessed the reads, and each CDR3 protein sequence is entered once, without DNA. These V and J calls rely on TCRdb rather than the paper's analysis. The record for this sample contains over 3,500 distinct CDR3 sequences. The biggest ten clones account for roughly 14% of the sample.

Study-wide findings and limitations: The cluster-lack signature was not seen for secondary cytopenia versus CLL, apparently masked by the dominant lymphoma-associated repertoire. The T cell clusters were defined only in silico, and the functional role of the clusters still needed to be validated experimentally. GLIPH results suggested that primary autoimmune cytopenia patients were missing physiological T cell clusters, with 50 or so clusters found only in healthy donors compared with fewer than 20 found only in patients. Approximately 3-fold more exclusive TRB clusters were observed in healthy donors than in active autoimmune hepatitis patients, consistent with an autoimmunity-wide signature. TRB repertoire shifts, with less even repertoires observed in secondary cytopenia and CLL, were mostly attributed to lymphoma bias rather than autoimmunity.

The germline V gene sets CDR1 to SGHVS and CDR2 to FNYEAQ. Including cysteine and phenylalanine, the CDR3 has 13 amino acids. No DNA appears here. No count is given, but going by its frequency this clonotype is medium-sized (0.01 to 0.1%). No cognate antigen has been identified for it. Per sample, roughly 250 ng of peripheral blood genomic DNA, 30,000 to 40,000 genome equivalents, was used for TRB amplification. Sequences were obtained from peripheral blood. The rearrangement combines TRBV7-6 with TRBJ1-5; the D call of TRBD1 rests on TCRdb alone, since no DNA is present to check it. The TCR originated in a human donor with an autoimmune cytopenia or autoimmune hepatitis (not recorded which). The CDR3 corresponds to CASSSIPGQPQHF.